The 31 T cell receptor beta chains reported below all come from one sample, sequenced in a study of shared clonotypes between healthy human individuals. The repertoire was sequenced with immunoSEQ multiplex PCR; TCRdb's copy has only in-frame clones and lacks some. The sample has approximately 1,500,000 clones; roughly 96% are singletons. Sequencing input: naive CD4+ T cells sorted from blood. Described subset: CD45RA+ positively selected. The receptors shown here come from a man aged 25 to 40 in good health.

The chain carries TRBV9 and TRBJ1-1, with D unclear. Germline CDR1 SGDLS, CDR2 YYNGEE. V gave up 1 base and J gave up 1 base, with 20 bases separating them. This CDR3 has 18 amino acids. CDR3 loop: CASSVRSSQARGNTEAFF. DNA for the CDR3: TGTGCCAGCAGCGTACGAAGCTCCCAGGCCCGGGGGAACACTGAAGCTTTCTTT.

V usage is TRBV5-5 and J usage is TRBJ1-5; D may be TRBD1 (6 bases). The germline V and J ends were trimmed by 1 base and 7 bases, with 12 bases remaining between them. Germline V gene lookup returns CDR1 SGHKS and CDR2 YYEKEE (reference sequence). There are 14 residues in the CDR3. CDR3 in DNA: TGTGCCAGCAGCTTGTGGGGGGCGCGACAGCCCCAGCATTTT. Amino acids: CASSLWGARQPQHF.

The V and J genes are TRBV14 and TRBJ2-1; TRBD2 matches at 16 bases. Germline V gene lookup returns CDR1 SGHDN and CDR2 FVKESK. The CDR3 is 17 amino acids. Germline trimming cut 3 bases from V and 4 bases from J; bases unmatched to any gene: 3. This chain's CDR3 is CASSQGLAGGRYNEQFF. The CDR3, as DNA: TGTGCCAGCAGCCAGGGACTAGCGGGAGGGAGATACAATGAGCAGTTCTTC. Using reference TRBV14 and TRBJ2-1 for the parts outside the CDR3, the full variable domain is EAGVTQFPSHSVIEKGQTVTLRCDPISGHDNLYWYRRVMGKEIKFLLHFVKESKQDESGMPNNRFLAERTGGTYSTLKVQPAELEDSGVYFCASSQGLAGGRYNEQFFGPGTRLTVL.

The rearrangement links TRBV18 to TRBJ2-5, with a possible D match to TRBD1 (5 bases). The germline CDR1 and CDR2 sequences are KGHSH and LQKENI. Trimming removed 2 bases from V and 3 bases from J, with 13 bases in between. This CDR3 contains 15 residues. CDR3 sequence: CASSPTRGREETQYF. The CDR3 bases are TGTGCCAGCTCACCAACAAGGGGTAGAGAAGAGACCCAGTACTTC.

This rearrangement joins TRBV10-3 to TRBJ2-3; 9 nucleotides align to TRBD1. With V trimmed by 0 bases and J by 3 bases, 13 bases remained unmatched. This CDR3 has 19 amino acids. Per germline, CDR1 ENHRY and CDR2 SYGVKD. CDR3: CAISESLGQGKTGTDTQYF. Here the CDR3 DNA reads TGTGCCATCAGTGAGTCGCTAGGACAGGGGAAAACTGGGACAGATACGCAGTATTTT.

This chain joins TRBV6-4 and TRBJ2-1, with TRBD2 as a possible D gene (6 bases). V was clipped by 6 bases and J by 2 bases, with 11 bases between them. The germline gives CDR1 MRHNA, CDR2 SNTAGT. The CDR3 sequence is 14 residues long. CDR3 region: CASRRGETYNEQFF. CDR3 nucleotides: TGTGCCAGCAGGCGCGGGGAAACCTACAATGAGCAGTTCTTC.

The V gene is TRBV29-1, the J gene TRBJ2-5, with D possibly TRBD1 on 5 matching bases. The V and J ends lost 0 bases and 4 bases respectively, with 9 bases between them. This CDR3 has 13 amino acids. Germline CDR1 reads SQVTM; CDR2 reads ANQGSEA. CDR3 sequence: CSVEENRLETQYF. CDR3 in DNA: TGCAGCGTTGAAGAAAACAGGCTAGAGACCCAGTACTTC.

The V call is TRBV18, the J call TRBJ2-1; 11 bases map to TRBD2. Germline CDR1 KGHSH, CDR2 LQKENI. The CDR3 runs 20 residues. V shed 5 bases and J 0 bases; nucleotides not matched to a gene: 15. CDR3 in amino acids: CASSSTSGISGTSSYNEQFF. The DNA of the CDR3 is TGTGCCAGCTCATCGACTAGCGGGATTTCTGGGACGAGCTCCTACAATGAGCAGTTCTTC.

Notes on this clone: Different DNA sequences within this sample yield the same CDR3. V and J are TRBV28 and TRBJ2-3, with TRBD1 matching 7 bases. This CDR3 has 12 residues. Trimming took 5 bases from V and 6 from J; bases not matched to a gene: 2. CDR1 MDHEN and CDR2 SYDVKM come from the germline V gene. This CDR3 reads CASSIQGDTQYF. CDR3 sequence (DNA): TGTGCCAGCAGTATACAGGGGGATACGCAGTATTTT.

The chain carries TRBV25-1 and TRBJ2-1; D not certain. Per the germline V gene, CDR1 is MGHDK and CDR2 is SYGVNS. The germline V and J ends were trimmed by 4 bases and 9 bases, with 7 bases remaining between them. The CDR3 is 11 amino acids. CDR3 sequence reads: CASSALGEQFF. The CDR3 DNA reads as TGTGCCAGCAGTGCCCTTGGTGAGCAGTTCTTC.

This sequence joins TRBV28 and TRBJ2-1; 10 nucleotides align to TRBD1. Trimming at V came to 5 bases and at J to 8 bases, leaving 0 bases not matched to a gene. Germline CDR1 MDHEN, CDR2 SYDVKM. This CDR3 has 12 amino acids. CDR3 protein: CASSGTGDEQFF. The CDR3, as DNA: TGTGCCAGCAGTGGGACAGGGGATGAGCAGTTCTTC. Variable domain in full (rest from reference TRBV28 and TRBJ2-1): DVKVTQSSRYLVKRTGEKVFLECVQDMDHENMFWYRQDPGLGLRLIYFSYDVKMKEKGDIPEGYSVSREKKERFSLILESASTNQTSMYLCASSGTGDEQFFGPGTRLTVL.

This clone is a singleton in its sample. This chain links TRBV9 with TRBJ2-1; 7 bases are a match to TRBD1. Germline lookup yields CDR1 SGDLS and CDR2 YYNGEE. The CDR3 consists of 15 residues. J was trimmed by 3 bases and V by 3 bases; bases with no gene match: 6. CDR3 DNA: TGTGCCAGCAGCGGGGGACAGATCCTCTACAATGAGCAGTTCTTC. Its translation is CASSGGQILYNEQFF.

This clone was counted a single time. The V and J genes are TRBV6-5 and TRBJ2-2, with 7 bases matching TRBD1. The CDR3 is 13 amino acids. The germline V gene has CDR1 MNHEY and CDR2 SVGAGI. V gave up 2 bases and J gave up 7 bases; unmatched junction bases: 1. CDR3 loop: CASSYRGLGELFF. The CDR3 coding sequence is TGTGCCAGCAGTTACAGGGGGCTCGGGGAGCTGTTTTTT.

Concerning this clone: This specimen includes other DNA sequences encoding the same CDR3. This sequence joins TRBV5-1 and TRBJ2-7, with 16 bases identical to TRBD2. J was trimmed by 1 base and V by 3 bases; bases with no gene match: 4. From germline, CDR1 is SGHRS and CDR2 YFSETQ. CDR3 length: 17 amino acids. CDR3 bases: TGCGCCAGCAGCTGGGGACTAGCGGGAGGGCGGTCCTACGAGCAGTACTTC. Translation gives CASSWGLAGGRSYEQYF.

Turning to this clone: Other DNA sequences in the same sample also yield this CDR3. The rearrangement links TRBV4-1 to TRBJ2-5; the D is unclear. CDR3 length: 12 amino acids. Germline values: CDR1 MGHRA, CDR2 YSYEKL. Trimming left V 2 bases short and J 2 bases short, with 3 bases between. This chain's CDR3 is CASSQPQETQYF. CDR3 in DNA: TGCGCCAGCAGCCAACCTCAAGAGACCCAGTACTTC.

The chain uses TRBV18 and TRBJ2-5, with D hard to call. The J call could be wrong; TRBJ2-7 is a better fit for the DNA end. Germline-derived CDR1 and CDR2 are KGHSH and LQKENI. The CDR3 length is 14 residues. The CDR3 DNA is TGTGCCAGCTCACCGATTTTTAGGGACTACGAGCAGTACTTC. Its protein product is CASSPIFRDYEQYF.

V and J are TRBV19 and TRBJ1-5, with D possibly matching TRBD1 (5 bases). This CDR3 has 17 amino acids. Germline CDR1 LNHDA, CDR2 SQIVND (reference sequence). V lost 1 base to trimming and J lost 0 bases, with 13 bases between them. The CDR3 region is CASSIVQGDSSNQPQHF. The CDR3, as DNA: TGTGCCAGTAGTATAGTCCAGGGAGACTCTAGCAATCAGCCCCAGCATTTT.

The rearrangement links TRBV10-3 to TRBJ1-1; D unresolved. CDR1 and CDR2 from the germline V gene are ENHRY and SYGVKD. The CDR3 sequence is 12 residues long. V shed 2 bases and J shed 3 bases, with 4 bases lying between them. CDR3 sequence reads: CAISEMYTEAFF. The DNA of the CDR3 is TGTGCCATCAGTGAGATGTACACTGAAGCTTTCTTT.

The chain uses TRBV18 and TRBJ2-1; 9 bases are a match to TRBD1. There are 14 residues in the CDR3. V lost 4 bases, J lost 4 bases, and 2 bases stayed unmatched. CDR1 and CDR2 from the germline V gene are KGHSH and LQKENI. CDR3: CASSLDRGYNEQFF. The CDR3, as DNA: TGTGCCAGCTCACTGGACAGGGGTTACAATGAGCAGTTCTTC.

The chain joins TRBV5-1 to TRBJ2-3, with 7 bases matching TRBD1. CDR3 length: 15 amino acids. With V trimmed by 4 bases and J by 2 bases, 7 bases remained unmatched. CDR1 is SGHRS, CDR2 YFSETQ, per germline. In nucleotides, the CDR3 is TGCGCCAGCAGCCCCGCAGGACAGGCCACAGATACGCAGTATTTT. The encoded protein is CASSPAGQATDTQYF.

Only one count was recorded for this clone. The rearrangement joins TRBV28 to TRBJ1-2, with 9 bases lining up with TRBD1. J was trimmed by 2 bases and V by 6 bases; bases with no gene match: 1. The CDR3 is 13 residues long. Per the germline V gene, CDR1 is MDHEN and CDR2 is SYDVKM. CDR3 amino acids: CASSTGGNYGYTF. The CDR3 DNA reads TGTGCCAGCAGCACAGGGGGCAACTATGGCTACACCTTC.

The J gene is TRBJ2-7, the V gene TRBV2; 7 bases agree with TRBD2. The V gene's germline CDR1 is SNHLY and CDR2 FYNNEI. With V trimmed by 5 bases and J by 3 bases, 10 bases remained unmatched. This CDR3 contains 15 residues. CDR3 in DNA: TGTGCCAGCAGTCGGGGACCGGGACTACTCTACGAGCAGTACTTC. Translation gives CASSRGPGLLYEQYF. The variable domain in full, completed from reference TRBV2 and TRBJ2-7, reads EPEVTQTPSHQVTQMGQEVILRCVPISNHLYFYWYRQILGQKVEFLVSFYNNEISEKSEIFDDQFSVERPDGSNFTLKIRSTKLEDSAMYFCASSRGPGLLYEQYFGPGTRLTVT.

This clone came up once. The chain carries TRBV6-6 and TRBJ2-7; possible D gene TRBD2, 5 bases. This CDR3 is built from 16 residues. Germline V CDR1 and CDR2: MNHNY, SVGAGI (reference sequence). V lost 0 bases and J 1 base, leaving 13 bases between the germline ends. The CDR3 DNA sequence: TGTGCCAGCAGTTACTCGAAGTCTAGCCTTTCCTACGAGCAGTACTTC. Translation gives CASSYSKSSLSYEQYF.

The chain employs TRBV25-1 and TRBJ2-7; no firm D call. The germline gives CDR1 MGHDK, CDR2 SYGVNS. The CDR3 runs to 11 residues. With 5 bases removed from V and 6 bases from J, the gap between germline ends came to 8 bases. The CDR3 nucleotides read TGTGCCAGCAGTAGGTCCCGCGAGCAGTACTTC. Protein sequence: CASSRSREQYF.

The CDR3 DNA follows: TGCAGCGTTTCGGGACTTTTGATTTATGGCTACACCTTC. The encoded protein is CSVSGLLIYGYTF. The J gene is TRBJ1-2, the V gene TRBV29-1; tentative D call: TRBD1 (5 bases). This CDR3 has 13 residues. Germline CDR1 and CDR2: SQVTM and ANQGSEA. The germline V and J ends were trimmed by 5 bases and 5 bases, with 15 bases remaining between them. The full variable domain, in which reference TRBV29-1 and TRBJ1-2 provide the parts outside the CDR3, is SAVISQKPSRDICQRGTSLTIQCQVDSQVTMMFWYRQQPGQSLTLIATANQGSEATYESGFVIDKFPISRPNLTFSTLTVSNMSPEDSSIYLCSVSGLLIYGYTFGSGTRLTVV.

The chain uses TRBV5-6 and TRBJ1-5; D might be TRBD1 (6 bases). In germline, CDR1 is SGHDT, CDR2 YYEEEE. With 4 bases removed from V and 0 bases from J, the gap between germline ends came to 17 bases. The CDR3 spans 17 residues. CDR3 amino acids: CASSARGGALSNQPQHF. The CDR3 bases are TGTGCCAGCAGCGCCAGAGGGGGAGCCCTTAGCAATCAGCCCCAGCATTTT.

The rearrangement joins TRBV10-3 to TRBJ1-5; 8 nucleotides match TRBD1. Germline assignment: CDR1 ENHRY and CDR2 SYGVKD. Losses at the gene ends were 6 bases for V and 5 bases for J; bases not matched to a gene: 6. This CDR3 contains 14 residues. CDR3 DNA: TGTGCCATCAGCCCAGGGGGCGGACATCAGCCCCAGCATTTT. Its protein product is CAISPGGGHQPQHF.

J is TRBJ2-5 and V is TRBV6-5; D is possibly TRBD1 (5 bases). V was trimmed by 9 bases and J by 0 bases, leaving 14 bases between them. The CDR3 is 14 residues long. Germline V gene sequence: CDR1 MNHEY, CDR2 SVGAGI. The DNA for the CDR3 is TGTGCCAGTACCCCAGGGCGGTACCAAGAGACCCAGTACTTC. It encodes CASTPGRYQETQYF.

This chain joins TRBV6-1 and TRBJ1-2; D might be TRBD1 (5 bases). Looked up from germline, CDR1 is MNHNS and CDR2 is SASEGT. The V end lost 6 bases, the J end lost 8 bases, and 16 bases lay between the germline ends. CDR3 length equals 13 residues. The CDR3 loop reads CASSRDAGLGYTF. CDR3 in DNA: TGTGCCAGCAGCCGGGACGCCGGCTTAGGCTACACCTTC.

This clone showed up just once. This chain connects TRBV10-2 to TRBJ1-4; 9 nucleotides align to TRBD1. This CDR3 spans 14 amino acids. The germline gives CDR1 WSHSY, CDR2 SAAADI. V lost 6 bases to trimming and J lost 8 bases; unmatched junction nucleotides: 7. The CDR3 protein is CASRTPGQGEKLFF. In DNA, the CDR3 is TGCGCCAGCAGGACCCCGGGACAGGGAGAAAAACTGTTTTTT.

This clone was recorded only once. This chain joins TRBV2 and TRBJ2-7; 10 bases are shared with TRBD2. The CDR3 is 15 residues long. Per germline, CDR1 SNHLY and CDR2 FYNNEI. The V and J ends lost 4 bases and 6 bases, in that order; junction bases with no gene match: 9. This chain's CDR3 is CASSVPGLAIPEQYF. DNA for the CDR3: TGTGCCAGCAGTGTACCGGGACTAGCGATCCCCGAGCAGTACTTC.